This is a list of T cell receptor beta chains from one sample in a study of blood T cell repertoires in COVID-19. Some clones are missing from TCRdb's copy, which holds only in-frame ones; the method was immunoSEQ multiplex PCR. Of about 140,000 clones detected, 70% to 90% appear once; the ten largest clones hold around 8.5%. The sample comprised peripheral blood. The receptor set was obtained from a woman aged 55-75 years with acute or convalescent COVID-19. Both conserved end residues are part of each CDR3. The order of the fields is V gene, J gene, CDR3 protein.

TRBV11-3	TRBJ2-2	CASSLRGAGENTGELFF
TRBV27	TRBJ1-5	CASNRQGRGQPQHF
TRBV3-1/TRBV3-2	TRBJ2-1	CASSQVGGSYNEQFF
TRBV9	TRBJ1-3	CASSVYDRAVSGNTIYF
TRBV27	TRBJ1-2	CASSANLDWGDGYTF
TRBV15	TRBJ1-2	CATSVGRDRGYGYTF
TRBV7-9	TRBJ2-3	CASSLITGGITDTQYF
TRBV18	TRBJ2-3	CASSTGLAGVDTQYF
TRBV10-1	TRBJ1-1	CASSEFGYRVVAFF
TRBV5-8	TRBJ2-5	CASSLFQQKLETQYF
TRBV7-7	TRBJ2-1	CASSLGVGRPGYNEQFF
TRBV5-4	TRBJ2-3	CASSLGGQGSTDTQYF
TRBV20-1	TRBJ2-1	CSASGLAEQFF
TRBV6-2/TRBV6-3	TRBJ1-3	CASSRPRRSGNTIYF
TRBV6-6	TRBJ2-1	CASSRSRTAGAYNEQFF
TRBV6-2/TRBV6-3	TRBJ2-3	CASCPGGNTDTQYF
TRBV5-1	TRBJ2-7	CASKPGQETYEQYF
TRBV30	TRBJ1-1	CAWTTGSPGAFF
TRBV2	TRBJ2-7	CASSESSGVTYEQYF
TRBV9	TRBJ1-1	CASSPVLNTEAFF
TRBV7-2	TRBJ2-7	CASSLQGSPYEQYF
TRBV2	TRBJ1-2	CASHSLYGYTF
TRBV28	TRBJ1-6	CASSLWSGLNNSPLHF
TRBV3-1/TRBV3-2	TRBJ2-5	CASSHLRTSGGASQETQYF
TRBV27	TRBJ2-3	CASSLRLQGADTQYF
TRBV4-1	TRBJ2-3	CASSQMGAGTSGGRGTDTQYF
TRBV12-3/TRBV12-4	TRBJ1-2	CASNTGTNYGYTF
TRBV25-1	TRBJ2-3	CASSEYGQFWDTQYF
TRBV5-4	TRBJ2-7	CASSLKLGPGEAQYF
TRBV28	TRBJ1-1	CASRTGGMNTEAFF
TRBV6-2/TRBV6-3	TRBJ2-5	CASSETGGWLQTQYF
TRBV6-5	TRBJ2-1	CASTPKGQTYNEQFF
TRBV29-1	TRBJ2-3	CSVASAGLAGGRAGADTQYF
TRBV6-1	TRBJ1-1	CASSEAGTADTEAFF
TRBV7-2	TRBJ2-3	CASSLSSGTDTQYF
TRBV6-5	TRBJ2-7	CASGAGQGFEQYF
TRBV5-1	TRBJ1-5	CASSLEGQGGNQPQHF
TRBV20-1	TRBJ1-5	CSASRDNNQPQHF
TRBV4-1	TRBJ2-5	CASSLGTSEATQYF
TRBV19	TRBJ2-7	CASSQVGGLAGVEQYF
TRBV7-2	TRBJ1-2	CASSLNRGDYGYTF
TRBV27	TRBJ2-7	CATSDRVYEQYF
TRBV5-1	TRBJ2-2	CASTPTSASNTGELFF
TRBV7-8	TRBJ1-6	CASSFFTGTGGSYNSPLHF
TRBV3-1/TRBV3-2	TRBJ2-5	CASSQTGGINAPETQYF
TRBV7-8	TRBJ1-5	CASSSVRDNQPQHF
TRBV28	TRBJ1-1	CASRTGNTEAFF
TRBV5-1	TRBJ1-1	CASSFGGSQAIEAFF
TRBV30	TRBJ1-6	CAWNSLLGSPLHF
TRBV9	TRBJ2-3	CASSASGGNTDTQYF
TRBV25-1	TRBJ1-3	CASSEERTGNTIYF
TRBV7-6	TRBJ2-3	CASSLGGGTTDTQYF
TRBV24-1	TRBJ1-2	CATSDGDNWDGYTF
TRBV10-1	TRBJ2-7	CASSESGTNEQYF
TRBV10-1	TRBJ1-5	CASSEQGNQPQHF
TRBV4-1	TRBJ2-1	CASSQYGGTINEQFF
TRBV4-1	TRBJ1-2	CASRGKDNTNNYGYTF
TRBV27	TRBJ1-3	CASSPSPTGHSSGNTIYF
TRBV19	TRBJ1-1	CASRDPTGRAGAFF
TRBV4-3	TRBJ1-5	CASSLDRAGPQHF